This T cell receptor (beta chain) is drawn from a study of cytomegalovirus exposure and HLA in healthy donors. Study information: Out of 150 million to 200 million T cells, an earlier analysis found roughly 110 million unique TCR beta sequences in total. Regarding the study as a whole: Later on, an analysis tied 15,000 or so TCR beta sequences to HLA alleles at 0.05 false discovery rate. In an earlier analysis, most TCR beta V segments were productive about 90% or about 30% of the time. Sequencing likely caused a cluster of highly shared sequence variants.

Researchers ran the PCR with 60 Vbeta and 13 Jbeta primers. TCRdb's table, derived via immunoSEQ multiplex PCR, lists solely in-frame clones and lacks some. The top ten clones hold approximately 2% of a sample with about 190,000 clones, approximately 85% of them seen once. Concerning this clone itself: Its antigen remains unidentified.

This CDR3 is built from 14 residues. J lost 12 bases, V lost 3 bases, and 13 bases had no gene match. The germline CDR1 and CDR2 sequences are SGHAT and FQNNGV. The origin of this receptor is a man younger than 30 in good health and CMV-seronegative. Sequencing was done on a sample of PBMCs. The chain recombines TRBV11-2 with TRBJ1-1, with TRBD1 identical over 7 bases. CDR3 residues: CASSLGEPGTETFF. The CDR3 DNA follows: TGTGCCAGCAGCTTGGGTGAGCCCGGGACAGAGACTTTCTTT.